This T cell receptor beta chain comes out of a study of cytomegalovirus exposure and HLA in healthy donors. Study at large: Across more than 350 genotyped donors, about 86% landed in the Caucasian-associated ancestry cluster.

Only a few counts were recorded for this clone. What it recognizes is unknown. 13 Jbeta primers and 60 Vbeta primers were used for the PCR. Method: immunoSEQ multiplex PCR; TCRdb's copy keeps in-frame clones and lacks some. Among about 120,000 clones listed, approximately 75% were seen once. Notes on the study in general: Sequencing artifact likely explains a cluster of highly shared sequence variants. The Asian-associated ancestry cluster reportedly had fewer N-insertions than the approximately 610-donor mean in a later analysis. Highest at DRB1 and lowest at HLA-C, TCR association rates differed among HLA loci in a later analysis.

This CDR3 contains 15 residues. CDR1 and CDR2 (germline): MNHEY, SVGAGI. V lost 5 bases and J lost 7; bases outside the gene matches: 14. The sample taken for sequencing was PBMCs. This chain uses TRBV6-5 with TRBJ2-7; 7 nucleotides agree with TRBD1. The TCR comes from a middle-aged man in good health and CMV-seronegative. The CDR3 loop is CASSPPGQPGGEQYF. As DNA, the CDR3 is TGTGCCAGCAGTCCACCGGGACAGCCGGGCGGTGAGCAGTACTTC.